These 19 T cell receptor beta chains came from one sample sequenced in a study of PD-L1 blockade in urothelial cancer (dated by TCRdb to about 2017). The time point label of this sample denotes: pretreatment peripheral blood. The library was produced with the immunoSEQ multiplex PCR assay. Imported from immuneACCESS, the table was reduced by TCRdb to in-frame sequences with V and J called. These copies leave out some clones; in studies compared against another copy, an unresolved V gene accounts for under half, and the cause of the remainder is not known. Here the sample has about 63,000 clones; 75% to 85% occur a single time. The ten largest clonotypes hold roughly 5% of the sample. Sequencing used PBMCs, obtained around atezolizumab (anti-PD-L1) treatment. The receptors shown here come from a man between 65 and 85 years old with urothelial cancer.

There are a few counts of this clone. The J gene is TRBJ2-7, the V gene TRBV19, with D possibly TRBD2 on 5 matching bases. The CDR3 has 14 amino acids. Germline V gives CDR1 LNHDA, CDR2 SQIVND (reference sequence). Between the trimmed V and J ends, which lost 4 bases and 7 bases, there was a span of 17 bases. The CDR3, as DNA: TGTGCCAGTAGTAAGATAGTACGGGGATCGGAGCAGTACTTC. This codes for CASSKIVRGSEQYF.

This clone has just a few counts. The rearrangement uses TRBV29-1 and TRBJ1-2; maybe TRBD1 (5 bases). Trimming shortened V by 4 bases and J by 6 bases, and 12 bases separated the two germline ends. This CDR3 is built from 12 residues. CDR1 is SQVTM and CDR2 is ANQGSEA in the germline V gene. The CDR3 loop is CSVGDAGNGYTF. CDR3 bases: TGCAGCGTTGGGGACGCGGGAAATGGCTACACCTTC.

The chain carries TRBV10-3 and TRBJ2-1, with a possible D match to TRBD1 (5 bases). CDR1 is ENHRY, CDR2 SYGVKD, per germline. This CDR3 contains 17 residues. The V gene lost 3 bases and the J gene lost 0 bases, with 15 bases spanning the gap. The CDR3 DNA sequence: TGTGCCATCAGTGACTTCCCTCGACAGAGCTCCTACAATGAGCAGTTCTTC. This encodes CAISDFPRQSSYNEQFF.

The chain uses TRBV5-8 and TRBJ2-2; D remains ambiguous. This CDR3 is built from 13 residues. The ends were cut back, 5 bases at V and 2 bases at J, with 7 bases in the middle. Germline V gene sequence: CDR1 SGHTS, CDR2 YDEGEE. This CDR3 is CASSTGNTGELFF. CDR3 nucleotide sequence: TGTGCCAGCAGTACGGGTAACACCGGGGAGCTGTTTTTT. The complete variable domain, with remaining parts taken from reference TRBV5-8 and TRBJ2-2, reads EAGVTQSPTHLIKTRGQQATLRCSPISGHTSVYWYQQALGLGLQFLLWYDEGEERNRGNFPPRFSGRQFPNYSSELNVNALELEDSALYLCASSTGNTGELFFGEGSRLTVL.

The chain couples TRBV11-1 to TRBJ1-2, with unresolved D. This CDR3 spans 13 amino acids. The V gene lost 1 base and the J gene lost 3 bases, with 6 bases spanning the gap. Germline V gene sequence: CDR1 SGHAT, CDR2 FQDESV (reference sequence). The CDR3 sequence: CASSLEADYGYTF. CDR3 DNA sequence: TGTGCCAGCAGCTTAGAGGCGGACTATGGCTACACCTTC.

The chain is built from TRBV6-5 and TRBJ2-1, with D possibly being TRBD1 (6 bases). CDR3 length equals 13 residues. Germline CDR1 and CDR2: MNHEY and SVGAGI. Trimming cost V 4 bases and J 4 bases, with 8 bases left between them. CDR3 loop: CASSLDSYNEQFF. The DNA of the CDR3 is TGTGCCAGCAGTTTGGACAGTTACAATGAGCAGTTCTTC.

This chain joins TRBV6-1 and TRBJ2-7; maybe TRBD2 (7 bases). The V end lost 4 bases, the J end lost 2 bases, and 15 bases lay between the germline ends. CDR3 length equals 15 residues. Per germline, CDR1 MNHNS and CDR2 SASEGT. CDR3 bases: TGTGCCAGCAGTGCTGAAGGGGGGGGAACCTACGAGCAGTACTTC. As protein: CASSAEGGGTYEQYF.

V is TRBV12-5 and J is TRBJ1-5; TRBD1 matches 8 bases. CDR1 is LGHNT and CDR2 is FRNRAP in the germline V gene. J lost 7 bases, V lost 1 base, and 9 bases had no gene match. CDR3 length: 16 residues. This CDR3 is CASGLGTTRGRQPQHF. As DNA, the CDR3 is TGTGCTAGTGGTTTGGGAACAACCAGGGGGCGACAGCCCCAGCATTTT.

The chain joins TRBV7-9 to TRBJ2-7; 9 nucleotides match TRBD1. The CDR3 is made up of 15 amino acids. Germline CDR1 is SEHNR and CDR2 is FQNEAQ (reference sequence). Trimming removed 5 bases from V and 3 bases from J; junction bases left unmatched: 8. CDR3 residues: CASSIPGQGIYEQYF. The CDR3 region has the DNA TGTGCCAGCAGCATCCCGGGACAGGGAATCTACGAGCAGTACTTC.

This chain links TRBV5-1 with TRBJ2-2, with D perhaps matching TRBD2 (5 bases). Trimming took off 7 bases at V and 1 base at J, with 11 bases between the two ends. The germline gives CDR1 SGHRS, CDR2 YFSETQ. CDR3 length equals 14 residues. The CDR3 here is CASLQAVNTGELFF. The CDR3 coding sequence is TGCGCCAGCTTGCAAGCGGTGAACACCGGGGAGCTGTTTTTT.

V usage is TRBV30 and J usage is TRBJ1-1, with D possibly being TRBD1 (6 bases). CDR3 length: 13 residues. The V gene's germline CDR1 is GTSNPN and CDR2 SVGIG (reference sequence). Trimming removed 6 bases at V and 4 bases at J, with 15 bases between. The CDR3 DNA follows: TGTGCCTGCTTGACAGGAGTCGGCACTGAAGCTTTCTTT. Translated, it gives CACLTGVGTEAFF.

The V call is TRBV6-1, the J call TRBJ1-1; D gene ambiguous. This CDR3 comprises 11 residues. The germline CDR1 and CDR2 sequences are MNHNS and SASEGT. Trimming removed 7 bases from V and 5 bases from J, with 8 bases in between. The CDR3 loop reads CASNGGTEAFF. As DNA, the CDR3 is TGTGCCAGCAACGGCGGTACTGAAGCTTTCTTT.

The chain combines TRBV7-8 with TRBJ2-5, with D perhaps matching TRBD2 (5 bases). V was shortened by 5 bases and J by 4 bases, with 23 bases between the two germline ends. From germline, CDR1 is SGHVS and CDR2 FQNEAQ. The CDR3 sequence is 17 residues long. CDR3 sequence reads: CASSTHPTTRLGETQYF. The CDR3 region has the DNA TGTGCCAGCAGCACCCACCCTACAACTAGGTTGGGAGAGACCCAGTACTTC.

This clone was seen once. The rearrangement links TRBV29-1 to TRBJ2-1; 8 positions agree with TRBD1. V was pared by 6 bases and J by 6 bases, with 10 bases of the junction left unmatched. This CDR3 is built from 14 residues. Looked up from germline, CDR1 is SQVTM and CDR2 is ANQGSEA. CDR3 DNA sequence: TGCAGCGTGGATGACAGGGGATTGGTCAATGAGCAGTTCTTC. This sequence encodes CSVDDRGLVNEQFF.

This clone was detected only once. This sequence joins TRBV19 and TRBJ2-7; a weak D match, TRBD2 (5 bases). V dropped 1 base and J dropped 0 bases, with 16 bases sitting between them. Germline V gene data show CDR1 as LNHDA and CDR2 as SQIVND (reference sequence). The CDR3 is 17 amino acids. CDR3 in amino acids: CASSIVGGRFASYEQYF. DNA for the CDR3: TGTGCCAGTAGTATAGTAGGAGGCAGGTTTGCCTCCTACGAGCAGTACTTC. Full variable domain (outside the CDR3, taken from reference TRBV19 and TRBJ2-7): DGGITQSPKYLFRKEGQNVTLSCEQNLNHDAMYWYRQDPGQGLRLIYYSQIVNDFQKGDIAEGYSVSREKKESFPLTVTSAQKNPTAFYLCASSIVGGRFASYEQYFGPGTRLTVT.

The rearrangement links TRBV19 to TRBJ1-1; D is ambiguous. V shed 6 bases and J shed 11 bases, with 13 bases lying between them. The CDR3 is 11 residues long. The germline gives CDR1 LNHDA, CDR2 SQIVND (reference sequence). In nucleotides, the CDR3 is TGTGCCAGTAGCCAAGCTGGAGGGGCTTTCTTT. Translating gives CASSQAGGAFF.

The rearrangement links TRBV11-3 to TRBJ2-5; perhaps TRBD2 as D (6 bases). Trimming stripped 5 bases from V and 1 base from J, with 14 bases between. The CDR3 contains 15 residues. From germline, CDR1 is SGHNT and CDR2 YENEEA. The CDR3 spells CASSPVGGPQETQYF. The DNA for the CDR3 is TGTGCCAGCAGCCCCGTGGGGGGTCCCCAAGAGACCCAGTACTTC.

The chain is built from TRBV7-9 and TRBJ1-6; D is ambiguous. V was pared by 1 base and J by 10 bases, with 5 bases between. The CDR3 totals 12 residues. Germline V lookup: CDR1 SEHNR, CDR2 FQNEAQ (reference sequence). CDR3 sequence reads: CASSLVESPLHF. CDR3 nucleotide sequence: TGTGCCAGCAGCTTAGTAGAATCACCCCTCCACTTT.

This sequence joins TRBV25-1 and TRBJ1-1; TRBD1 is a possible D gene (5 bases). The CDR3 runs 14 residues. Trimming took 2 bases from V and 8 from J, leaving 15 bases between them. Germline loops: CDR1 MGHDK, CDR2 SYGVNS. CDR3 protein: CASSERREDSEAFF. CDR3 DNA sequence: TGTGCCAGCAGTGAACGCAGGGAGGATTCAGAAGCTTTCTTT.